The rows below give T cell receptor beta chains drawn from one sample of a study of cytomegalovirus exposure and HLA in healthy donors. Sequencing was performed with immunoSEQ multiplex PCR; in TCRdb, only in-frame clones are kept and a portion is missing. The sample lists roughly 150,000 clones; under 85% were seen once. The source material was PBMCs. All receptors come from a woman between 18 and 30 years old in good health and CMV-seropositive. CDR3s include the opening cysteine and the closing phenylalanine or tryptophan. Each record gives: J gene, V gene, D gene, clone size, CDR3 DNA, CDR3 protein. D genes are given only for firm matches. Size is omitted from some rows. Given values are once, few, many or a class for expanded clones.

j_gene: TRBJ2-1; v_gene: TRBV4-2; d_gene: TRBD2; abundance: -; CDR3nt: TGTGCCAGCAGCCAAGATAGGGCACTAGCGGGCCTTAAGGAGTTCTTC; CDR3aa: CASSQDRALAGLKEFF
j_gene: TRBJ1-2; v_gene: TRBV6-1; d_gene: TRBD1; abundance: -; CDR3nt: TGTGCCAGCAGAGCGACAGGGGCCGATGGCTACACCTTC; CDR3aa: CASRATGADGYTF
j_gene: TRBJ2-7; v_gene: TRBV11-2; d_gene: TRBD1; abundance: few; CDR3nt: TGTGCCAGCAGCTTAGTTACAGGGGCCTACGAGCAGTACTTC; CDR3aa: CASSLVTGAYEQYF
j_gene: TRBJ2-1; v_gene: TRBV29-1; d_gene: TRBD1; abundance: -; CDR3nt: TGCAGCGTTGGGAACAGGGGCCACAATGAGCAGTTCTTC; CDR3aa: CSVGNRGHNEQFF
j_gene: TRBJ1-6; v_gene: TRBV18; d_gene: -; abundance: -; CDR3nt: TGTGCCAGCTCATCAGCACAGGCTCGGGGGACACCCCTCCACTTT; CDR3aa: CASSSAQARGTPLHF
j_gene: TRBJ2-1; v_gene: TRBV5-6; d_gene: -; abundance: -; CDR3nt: TGTGCCAGCAGCCCCCCCCAGGCCCGGTCGAAGTTCTTC; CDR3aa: CASSPPQARSKFF
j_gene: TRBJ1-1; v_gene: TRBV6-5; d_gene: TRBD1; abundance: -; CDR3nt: TGTGCCAGCAACAGGGGTAGGGACACTGAAGCTTTCTTT; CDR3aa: CASNRGRDTEAFF
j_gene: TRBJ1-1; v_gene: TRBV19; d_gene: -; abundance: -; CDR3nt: TGTGCCAGTAGTATAGTAGGAGGGTGGGATACTGAAGCTTTCTTT; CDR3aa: CASSIVGGWDTEAFF
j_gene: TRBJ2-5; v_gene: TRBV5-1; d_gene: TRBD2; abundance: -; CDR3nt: TGCGCCAGCAGCTTATCGGGGGGGGAGACCCAGTACTTC; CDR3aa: CASSLSGGETQYF
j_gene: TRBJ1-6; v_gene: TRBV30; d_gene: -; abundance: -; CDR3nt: TGTGCCTGGAGTGTACGAAGGAGCACCTATAATTCACCCCTCCACTTT; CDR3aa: CAWSVRRSTYNSPLHF
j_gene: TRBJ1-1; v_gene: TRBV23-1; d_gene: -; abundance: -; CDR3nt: TGCGCCAGCAGTCAAAAGGGGCACACTGAAGCTTTCTTT; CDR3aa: CASSQKGHTEAFF
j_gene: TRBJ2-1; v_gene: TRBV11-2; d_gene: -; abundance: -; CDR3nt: TGTGCCAGCAGCTTAACGGGGTACAACAATGAGCAGTTCTTC; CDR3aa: CASSLTGYNNEQFF
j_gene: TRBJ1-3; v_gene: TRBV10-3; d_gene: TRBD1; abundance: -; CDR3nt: TGTGCCATCATAGCTGAGGAGGGACAGTCCTCTGGAAACACCATATATTTT; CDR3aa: CAIIAEEGQSSGNTIYF
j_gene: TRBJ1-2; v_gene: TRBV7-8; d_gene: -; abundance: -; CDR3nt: TGTGCCAGCAGCTTATTAGGGGAACGGGCGGATGGCTACACCTTC; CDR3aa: CASSLLGERADGYTF
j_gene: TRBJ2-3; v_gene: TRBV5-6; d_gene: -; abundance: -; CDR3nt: TGTGCCAGCAGCTTTTATTCTTGGGGGCGCACAGATACGCAGTATTTT; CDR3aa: CASSFYSWGRTDTQYF
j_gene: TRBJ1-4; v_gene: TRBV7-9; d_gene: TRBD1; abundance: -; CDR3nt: TGTGCCAGCAGCTCGAGACAGGGGAATCCAACTAATGAAAAACTGTTTTTT; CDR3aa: CASSSRQGNPTNEKLFF
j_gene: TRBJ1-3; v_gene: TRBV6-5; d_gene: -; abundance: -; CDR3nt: TGTGCCAGCAGTTACGACCCTCAGGCAGGAAACACCATATATTTT; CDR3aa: CASSYDPQAGNTIYF
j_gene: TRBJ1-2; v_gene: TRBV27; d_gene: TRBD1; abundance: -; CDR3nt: TGTGCCAGCAGTTCCCTAGTTGGGACAGGGACCACCAACTATGGCTACACCTTC; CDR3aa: CASSSLVGTGTTNYGYTF
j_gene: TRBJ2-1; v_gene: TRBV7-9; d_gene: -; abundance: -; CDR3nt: TGTGCCAGCAGCTTAGGATTTGGGCGTCCCAATGAGCAGTTCTTC; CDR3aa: CASSLGFGRPNEQFF
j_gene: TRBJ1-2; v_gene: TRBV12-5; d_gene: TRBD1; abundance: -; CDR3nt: TGTGCTAGTGGTTTGGAGGGGGCGGGGGGCAAAGGTGGCTACACCTTC; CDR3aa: CASGLEGAGGKGGYTF
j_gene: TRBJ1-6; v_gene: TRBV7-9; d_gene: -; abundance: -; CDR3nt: TGTGCCAGCAGCTACAGTTTGAAGAATTCACCCCTCCACTTT; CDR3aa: CASSYSLKNSPLHF
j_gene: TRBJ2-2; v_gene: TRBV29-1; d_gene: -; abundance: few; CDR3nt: TGCAGCGTTGAAGCCGGCACCGGGGAGCTGTTTTTT; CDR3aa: CSVEAGTGELFF
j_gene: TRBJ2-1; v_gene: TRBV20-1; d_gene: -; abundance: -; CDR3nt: TGCAGTGCTACCTATACCGATGAGCAGTTCTTC; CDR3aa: CSATYTDEQFF
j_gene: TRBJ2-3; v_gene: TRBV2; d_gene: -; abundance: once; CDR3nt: TGTGCCAGCAGATTACAGGGTTGGGGTACGCAGTATTTT; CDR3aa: CASRLQGWGTQYF
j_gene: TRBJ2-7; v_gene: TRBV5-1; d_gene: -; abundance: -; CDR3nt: TGCGCCAGCAGCTTGGGACTTCGCAGGGGTGAGGACGAGCAGTACTTC; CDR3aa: CASSLGLRRGEDEQYF
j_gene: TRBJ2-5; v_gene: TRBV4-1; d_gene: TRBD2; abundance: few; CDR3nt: TGCGCCAGCAGCCACCCGGGAGGGGGAGCTGAGACCCAGTACTTC; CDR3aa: CASSHPGGGAETQYF
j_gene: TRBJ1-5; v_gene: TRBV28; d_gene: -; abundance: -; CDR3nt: TGTGCCAGCAGTCTACTAGGTACCGATCAGCCCCAGCATTTT; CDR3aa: CASSLLGTDQPQHF
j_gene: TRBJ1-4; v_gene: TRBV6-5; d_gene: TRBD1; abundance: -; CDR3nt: TGTGCCAGCAGCCGGGGACAGGGGGATGAAAAACTGTTTTTT; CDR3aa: CASSRGQGDEKLFF
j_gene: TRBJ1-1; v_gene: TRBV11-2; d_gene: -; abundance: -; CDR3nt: TGTGCCAGCAGCTTCCGTCAGGACACTGAAGCTTTCTTT; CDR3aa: CASSFRQDTEAFF
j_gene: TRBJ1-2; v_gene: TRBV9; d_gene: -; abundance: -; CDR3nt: TGTGCCAGCAGCGTAAACCAGGGGTACTATGGCTACACCTTC; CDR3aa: CASSVNQGYYGYTF
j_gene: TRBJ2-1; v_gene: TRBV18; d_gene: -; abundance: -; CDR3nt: TGTGCCAGCTCACCAGGGGCGGGACGCGACAATGAGCAGTTCTTC; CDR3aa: CASSPGAGRDNEQFF
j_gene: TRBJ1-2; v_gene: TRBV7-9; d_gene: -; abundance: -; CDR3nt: TGTTCCAGCAGCACTCTGAACGATGGCTACACCTTC; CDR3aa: CSSSTLNDGYTF
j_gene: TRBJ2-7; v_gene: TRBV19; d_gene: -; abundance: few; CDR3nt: TGTGCCAGTAGTATAAATTCGGACAGTACCTACGAGCAGTACTTC; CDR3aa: CASSINSDSTYEQYF
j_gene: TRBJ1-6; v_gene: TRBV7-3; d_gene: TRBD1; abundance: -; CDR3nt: TGTGCCAGCAGCCAACAGGGGGCCAATTCACCCCTCCACTTT; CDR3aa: CASSQQGANSPLHF
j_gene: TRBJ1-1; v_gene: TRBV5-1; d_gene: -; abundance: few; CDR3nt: TGCGCCAGCAGCTTGGCACAGGGATTGAACACTGAAGCTTTCTTT; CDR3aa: CASSLAQGLNTEAFF
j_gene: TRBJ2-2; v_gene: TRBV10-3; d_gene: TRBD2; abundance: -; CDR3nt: TGTGCCATCAGTTCACTCCGGGGACTAGCAGGAACCGGGGAGCTGTTTTTT; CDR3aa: CAISSLRGLAGTGELFF
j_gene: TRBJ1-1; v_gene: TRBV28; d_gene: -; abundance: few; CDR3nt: TGTGCCAGCAGTTTCGACGCCGGGGAGGACACTGAAGCTTTCTTT; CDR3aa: CASSFDAGEDTEAFF
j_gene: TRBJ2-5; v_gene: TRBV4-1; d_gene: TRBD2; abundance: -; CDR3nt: TGCGCCAGCAGCCTAGGACTAGCGGGGGTGTTGCAAGAGACCCAGTACTTC; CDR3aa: CASSLGLAGVLQETQYF
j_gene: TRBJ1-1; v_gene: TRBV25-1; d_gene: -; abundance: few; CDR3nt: TGTGCCAGCGGGGCCAGAACTGTGAACACTGAAGCTTTCTTT; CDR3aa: CASGARTVNTEAFF
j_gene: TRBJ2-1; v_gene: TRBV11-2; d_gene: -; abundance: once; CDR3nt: TGTGCCAGCAGCTTCTTTACAGGGATGAGGGAGCAGTTCTTC; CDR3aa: CASSFFTGMREQFF
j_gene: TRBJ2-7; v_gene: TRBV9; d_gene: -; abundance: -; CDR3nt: TGTGCCAGCAGCGTAGTTGTGACAGCAACCTACGAGCAGTACTTC; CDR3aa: CASSVVVTATYEQYF
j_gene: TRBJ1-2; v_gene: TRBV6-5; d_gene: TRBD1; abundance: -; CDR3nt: TGTGCCAGCAGCTGGGGGGTGGGACAGACATATGGCTACACCTTC; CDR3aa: CASSWGVGQTYGYTF
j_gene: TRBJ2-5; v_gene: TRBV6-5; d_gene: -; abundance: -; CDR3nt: TGTGCCAGCAGTTACGAGTTTGAACGGGGGACCCAGTACTTC; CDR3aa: CASSYEFERGTQYF